These 2 T cell receptor beta chains originate from one sample sequenced in a study of cytomegalovirus exposure and HLA in healthy donors. Sequenced by immunoSEQ multiplex PCR; TCRdb stores in-frame clones only, minus some. The table records 250,000 to 400,000 clones, approximately 91% of them present only once. Sequences were obtained from PBMCs. All receptors come from a man aged 30 to 39 in good health and CMV-seronegative.

J is TRBJ2-7 and V is TRBV7-2, with 16 positions matching TRBD2. This CDR3 region has 16 residues. Trimming removed 3 bases from V and 5 bases from J; junction bases left unmatched: 4. The germline V gene has CDR1 SGHTA and CDR2 FQGNSA. The CDR3: CASSLGLAGGDNEQYF. In nucleotides, the CDR3 is TGTGCCAGCAGCTTGGGACTAGCGGGGGGGGACAACGAGCAGTACTTC.

This chain uses TRBV18 with TRBJ1-4, with D possibly TRBD1 on 6 matching bases. Germline V gene lookup returns CDR1 KGHSH and CDR2 LQKENI. This CDR3 spans 16 amino acids. The V gene lost 4 bases and the J gene lost 0 bases, with 12 bases spanning the gap. This chain's CDR3 is CASSQDSSSTNEKLFF. DNA of the CDR3: TGTGCCAGCTCACAGGACAGCTCGTCAACTAATGAAAAACTGTTTTTT.